The present T cell receptor (beta chain) was sequenced within a study of human thymus T cells. The data were produced by immunoSEQ multiplex PCR, yet TCRdb's version contains in-frame clones alone and is incomplete. The table lists tens of thousands of clones, about 95% of them singletons. V gave up 2 bases and J gave up 1 base, with 4 bases separating them. Germline CDR1 and CDR2: SGHNT and YYREEE (reference sequence). The length of the CDR3 is 13 residues. V is TRBV5-4 and J is TRBJ1-3; D is uncertain. The receptor was derived from a girl less than two years old with a congenital heart defect but otherwise immunologically healthy. Sequencing used blood. The CDR3 nucleotides are TGTGCCAGCAGCTTTTGGTCTGGAAACACCATATATTTT. Translating it yields CASSFWSGNTIYF.